These T cell receptor beta chains were read from a single sample in a study of T cell repertoires in cytomegalovirus infection. TCRdb passed the reads through MiXCR, listing each CDR3 protein once. The sample carries approximately 470,000 distinct CDR3 sequences, roughly 46% recorded once. These receptors have no identified antigens. Sequenced here: cultured PBMCs, sampled from culture after CMV antigen stimulation. The source of these receptors is a human donor in good health (CMV status not recorded). Some clones in this sample may be carry-over from other donors' samples. The CDR3 runs from the conserved cysteine through the conserved F or W. D genes are given only for firm matches. Clone sizes are given selectively: once, few, many, or a class where the clone is expanded.

v_gene: TRBV4-1
d_gene: .
j_gene: TRBJ2-2
abundance: .
CDR3nt: TGCGCCAGCAGAGCCTTGGGCGCCGGGGAGCTGTTTTTT
CDR3aa: CASRALGAGELFF

v_gene: TRBV7-8
d_gene: .
j_gene: TRBJ1-4
abundance: few
CDR3nt: TGTGCCAGCAGCCCGGGGCTGGAGAAACTGTTTTTT
CDR3aa: CASSPGLEKLFF

v_gene: TRBV5-1
d_gene: .
j_gene: TRBJ2-1
abundance: few
CDR3nt: TGTGCCAGCAGCTTTGGGAGTAGCTCCTACAATGAGCAGTTCTTC
CDR3aa: CASSFGSSSYNEQFF

v_gene: TRBV7-2
d_gene: .
j_gene: TRBJ2-1
abundance: many
CDR3nt: TGTGCCAGCACCTTCTCCTACAATGAGCAGTTCTTC
CDR3aa: CASTFSYNEQFF

v_gene: TRBV7-2
d_gene: .
j_gene: TRBJ1-2
abundance: .
CDR3nt: TGTGCCAGCAGCGCCTCCGGATTCTATGGCTACACCTTC
CDR3aa: CASSASGFYGYTF

v_gene: TRBV6-6
d_gene: .
j_gene: TRBJ1-1
abundance: .
CDR3nt: TGTGCCAGCAGTTACTCGATAGGGGAGGAAGCTTTCTTT
CDR3aa: CASSYSIGEEAFF

v_gene: TRBV12-3/TRBV12-4
d_gene: .
j_gene: TRBJ1-1
abundance: .
CDR3nt: TGTGCCAGCAGTTTATCGGGGTTCCGTACCATGAACACTGAAGCTTTCTTT
CDR3aa: CASSLSGFRTMNTEAFF

v_gene: TRBV6-5
d_gene: TRBD1
j_gene: TRBJ2-1
abundance: .
CDR3nt: TGTGCCAGCAGTTCCCCCCGGGACAGGTTTTACAATGAGCAGTTCTTC
CDR3aa: CASSSPRDRFYNEQFF

v_gene: TRBV28
d_gene: .
j_gene: TRBJ2-2
abundance: .
CDR3nt: TGTGCCAGCAGTTTAGGGGGATTCACCGGGGAGCTGTTTTTT
CDR3aa: CASSLGGFTGELFF

v_gene: TRBV7-2
d_gene: TRBD2
j_gene: TRBJ2-7
abundance: .
CDR3nt: TGTGCCAGCAGACGTGGAAGCGGGATATACGAGCAGTACTTC
CDR3aa: CASRRGSGIYEQYF

v_gene: TRBV10-3
d_gene: TRBD1
j_gene: TRBJ1-4
abundance: .
CDR3nt: TGTGCCATCAGTGAGCCCGACAGGGATCAAAAACTGTTTTTT
CDR3aa: CAISEPDRDQKLFF

v_gene: TRBV5-1
d_gene: .
j_gene: TRBJ2-5
abundance: few
CDR3nt: TGCGCCAGCAGCTACGGCGGAGGGCCCAAGACCCAGTACTTC
CDR3aa: CASSYGGGPKTQYF

v_gene: TRBV7-7
d_gene: .
j_gene: TRBJ1-3
abundance: .
CDR3nt: TGTGCCAGCAGCCGTGACAGCGCTGGAAACACCATATATTTT
CDR3aa: CASSRDSAGNTIYF

v_gene: TRBV6-1
d_gene: .
j_gene: TRBJ2-7
abundance: .
CDR3nt: TGTGCCAGCAGCCTTGGAAGGGGAAGCTCCTACGAGCAGTACTTC
CDR3aa: CASSLGRGSSYEQYF

v_gene: TRBV12-3/TRBV12-4
d_gene: TRBD1
j_gene: TRBJ2-2
abundance: few
CDR3nt: TGTGCCAGCATCAGGGGGACCACCGGGGAGCTGTTTTTT
CDR3aa: CASIRGTTGELFF

v_gene: TRBV27
d_gene: .
j_gene: TRBJ1-2
abundance: .
CDR3nt: TGTGCCAGCAGTACCGGACAGCGATTCTATGGCTACACCTTC
CDR3aa: CASSTGQRFYGYTF

v_gene: TRBV7-2
d_gene: .
j_gene: TRBJ1-6
abundance: many
CDR3nt: TGTGCCAGCAGCTACCGGACAGTTACTTCACCCCTCCACTTT
CDR3aa: CASSYRTVTSPLHF

v_gene: TRBV6-1
d_gene: .
j_gene: TRBJ2-1
abundance: once
CDR3nt: TGTGCCAGCATGTGGGCCGGCTCCTACAATGAGCAGTTCTTC
CDR3aa: CASMWAGSYNEQFF

v_gene: TRBV10-3
d_gene: TRBD2
j_gene: TRBJ2-1
abundance: .
CDR3nt: TGTGCCATCACCGGGACTAGCGGGGGGGACCCAAATGAGCAGTTCTTC
CDR3aa: CAITGTSGGDPNEQFF

v_gene: TRBV2
d_gene: .
j_gene: TRBJ1-1
abundance: .
CDR3nt: TGTGCCAGCAGTTTCGAGCCAGAAACTGAAGCTTTCTTT
CDR3aa: CASSFEPETEAFF

v_gene: TRBV7-8
d_gene: .
j_gene: TRBJ2-3
abundance: few
CDR3nt: TGTGCCAGCAGCCCCCATGAGCGGGGCACAGATACGCAGTATTTT
CDR3aa: CASSPHERGTDTQYF

v_gene: TRBV2
d_gene: .
j_gene: TRBJ1-5
abundance: .
CDR3nt: TGTGCCAGCAGTGGGTCAGATCTTGTTTTT
CDR3aa: CASSGSDLVF

v_gene: TRBV7-2
d_gene: .
j_gene: TRBJ2-1
abundance: .
CDR3nt: TGTGCCAGCAGCTTAGTTGGGGGGAGGGAGCAGTTCTTC
CDR3aa: CASSLVGGREQFF

v_gene: TRBV7-8
d_gene: .
j_gene: TRBJ1-2
abundance: many
CDR3nt: TGTGCCAGCAGCTTGTTCCTGAACTATGGCTACACCTTC
CDR3aa: CASSLFLNYGYTF

v_gene: TRBV6-6
d_gene: .
j_gene: TRBJ1-5
abundance: .
CDR3nt: TGTGCCAGCAGTTACTCGTGGGCTGGGGAGCCCCAGCATTTT
CDR3aa: CASSYSWAGEPQHF

v_gene: TRBV7-2
d_gene: .
j_gene: TRBJ2-5
abundance: few
CDR3nt: TGTGCCAGCAGCTTAGCTGCCTGGACGCGCGGGCCCCAGTACTTC
CDR3aa: CASSLAAWTRGPQYF

v_gene: TRBV7-6
d_gene: .
j_gene: TRBJ2-7
abundance: few
CDR3nt: TGTGCCAGCAGCTTATATAAGGTCGGGGCCCAGCAGTACTTC
CDR3aa: CASSLYKVGAQQYF

v_gene: TRBV6-2/TRBV6-3
d_gene: .
j_gene: TRBJ2-2
abundance: .
CDR3nt: TGTGCCAGCAGACAACGAGGTTCTCCCTCCGGGGAGCTGTTTTTT
CDR3aa: CASRQRGSPSGELFF

v_gene: TRBV5-5
d_gene: TRBD1
j_gene: TRBJ2-1
abundance: .
CDR3nt: TGTGCCAGCAGCTCTGAACAGGGGGCTGGGCAGTTCTTC
CDR3aa: CASSSEQGAGQFF

v_gene: TRBV7-2
d_gene: .
j_gene: TRBJ2-1
abundance: .
CDR3nt: TGTGCCAGCCGACTCTCAGGGGGGGGAGGTGAGTTCTTC
CDR3aa: CASRLSGGGGEFF

v_gene: TRBV6-5
d_gene: TRBD2
j_gene: TRBJ2-3
abundance: .
CDR3nt: TGTGCCAGCAGTTACGGGACTAACACAGATACGCAGTATTTT
CDR3aa: CASSYGTNTDTQYF

v_gene: TRBV6-2/TRBV6-3
d_gene: TRBD1
j_gene: TRBJ2-1
abundance: few
CDR3nt: TGTGCCAGCAGTTACTCGGGACAGGGGGTAAGGTTCTTC
CDR3aa: CASSYSGQGVRFF

v_gene: TRBV12-3/TRBV12-4
d_gene: TRBD1
j_gene: TRBJ1-3
abundance: many
CDR3nt: TGTGCCAGCAGTTTATCGGGCCTTGGACAGGGAAGAAACACCATATATTTT
CDR3aa: CASSLSGLGQGRNTIYF

v_gene: TRBV12-3/TRBV12-4
d_gene: TRBD1
j_gene: TRBJ2-1
abundance: .
CDR3nt: TGTGCCAGCAGGGCCGGGACAGGCCAAGGCTACAATGAGCAGTTCTTC
CDR3aa: CASRAGTGQGYNEQFF

v_gene: TRBV7-9
d_gene: .
j_gene: TRBJ1-4
abundance: .
CDR3nt: TGTGCCAGCAGCCGCAGCGGTGAAAAACTGTTTTTT
CDR3aa: CASSRSGEKLFF

v_gene: TRBV7-2
d_gene: TRBD1
j_gene: TRBJ2-5
abundance: few
CDR3nt: TGTGCCAGCAGCTTGGGGGGACAGGGAGGAGAGACCCAGTACTTC
CDR3aa: CASSLGGQGGETQYF

v_gene: TRBV7-2
d_gene: .
j_gene: TRBJ2-7
abundance: .
CDR3nt: TGTGCCAGCAGCGCGGGACCCCGGGACGAGCAGTACTTC
CDR3aa: CASSAGPRDEQYF

v_gene: TRBV4-3
d_gene: TRBD2
j_gene: TRBJ2-5
abundance: .
CDR3nt: TGCGCCAGCAGCCAAGATCTAGGGACTAGCGGAGAGACCCAGTACTTC
CDR3aa: CASSQDLGTSGETQYF

v_gene: TRBV20-1
d_gene: TRBD1
j_gene: TRBJ2-1
abundance: .
CDR3nt: TGCAGTGCTAGAGAAGGACAGGGGGTGGATGAGCAGTTCTTC
CDR3aa: CSAREGQGVDEQFF